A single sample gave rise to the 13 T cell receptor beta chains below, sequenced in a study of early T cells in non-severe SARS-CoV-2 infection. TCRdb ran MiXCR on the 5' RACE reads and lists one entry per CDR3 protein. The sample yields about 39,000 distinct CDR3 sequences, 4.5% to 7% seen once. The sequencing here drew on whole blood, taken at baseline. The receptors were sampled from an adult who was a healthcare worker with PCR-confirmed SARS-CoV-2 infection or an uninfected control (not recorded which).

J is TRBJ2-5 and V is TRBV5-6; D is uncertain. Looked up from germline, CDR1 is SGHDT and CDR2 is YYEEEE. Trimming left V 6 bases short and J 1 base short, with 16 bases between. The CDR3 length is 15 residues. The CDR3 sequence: CASTASGFRQETQYF. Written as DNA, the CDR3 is TGTGCCAGCACCGCGTCCGGTTTTCGCCAAGAGACCCAGTACTTC.

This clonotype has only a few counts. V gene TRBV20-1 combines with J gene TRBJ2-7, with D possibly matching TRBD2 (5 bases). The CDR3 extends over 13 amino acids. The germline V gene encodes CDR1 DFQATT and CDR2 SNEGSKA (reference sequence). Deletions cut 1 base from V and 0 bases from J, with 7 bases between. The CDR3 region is CSARGRDSYEQYF. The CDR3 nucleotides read TGCAGTGCTAGAGGACGGGACTCCTACGAGCAGTACTTC.

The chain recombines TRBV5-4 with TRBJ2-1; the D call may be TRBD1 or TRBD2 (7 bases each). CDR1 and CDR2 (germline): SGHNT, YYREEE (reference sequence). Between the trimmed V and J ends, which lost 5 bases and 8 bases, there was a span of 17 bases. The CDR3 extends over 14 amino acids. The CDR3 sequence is CASSQQGGRYEQFF. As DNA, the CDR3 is TGTGCCAGCAGTCAGCAGGGGGGGCGTTATGAGCAGTTCTTC.

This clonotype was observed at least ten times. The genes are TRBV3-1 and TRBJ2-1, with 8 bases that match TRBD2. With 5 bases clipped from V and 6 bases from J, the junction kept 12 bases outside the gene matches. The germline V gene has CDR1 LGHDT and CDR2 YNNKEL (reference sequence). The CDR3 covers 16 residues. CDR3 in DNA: TGTGCCAGCAGCTATGTTCCGGGACTAGGTTCCAATGAGCAGTTCTTC. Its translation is CASSYVPGLGSNEQFF.

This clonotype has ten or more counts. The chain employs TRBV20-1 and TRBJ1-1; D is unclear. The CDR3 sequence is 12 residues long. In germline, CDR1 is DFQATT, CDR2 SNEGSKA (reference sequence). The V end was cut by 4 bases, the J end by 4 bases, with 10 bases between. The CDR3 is CSATPYGTEAFF. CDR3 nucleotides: TGCAGTGCTACCCCATACGGCACTGAAGCTTTCTTT.

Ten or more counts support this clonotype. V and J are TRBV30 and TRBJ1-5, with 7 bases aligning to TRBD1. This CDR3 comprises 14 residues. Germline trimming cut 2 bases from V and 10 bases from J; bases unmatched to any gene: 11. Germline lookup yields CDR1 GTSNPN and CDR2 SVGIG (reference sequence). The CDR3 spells CAWSSSDRARPQHF. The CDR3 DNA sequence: TGTGCCTGGAGTTCCTCAGACAGGGCCCGACCCCAGCATTTT.

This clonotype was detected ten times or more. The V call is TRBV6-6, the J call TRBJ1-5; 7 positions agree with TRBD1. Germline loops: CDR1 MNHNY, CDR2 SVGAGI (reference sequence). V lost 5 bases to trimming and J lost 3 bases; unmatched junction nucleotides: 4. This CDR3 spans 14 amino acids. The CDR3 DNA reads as TGTGCCAGCAGTCAGGGGGTTACCAATCAGCCCCAGCATTTT. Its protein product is CASSQGVTNQPQHF.

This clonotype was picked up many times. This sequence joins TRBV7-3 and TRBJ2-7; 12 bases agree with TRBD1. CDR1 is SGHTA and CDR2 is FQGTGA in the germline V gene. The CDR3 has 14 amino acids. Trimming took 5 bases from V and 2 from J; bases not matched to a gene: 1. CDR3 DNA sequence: TGTGCCAGCAGCCGGGACAGGGGGCCCTACGAGCAGTACTTC. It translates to CASSRDRGPYEQYF.

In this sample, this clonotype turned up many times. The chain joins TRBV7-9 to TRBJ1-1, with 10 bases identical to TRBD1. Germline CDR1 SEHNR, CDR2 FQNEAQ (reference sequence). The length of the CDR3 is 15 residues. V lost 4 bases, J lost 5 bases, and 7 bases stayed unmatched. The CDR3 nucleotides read TGTGCCAGCAGCTCCTTAGACAGGGGGCGGACTGAAGCTTTCTTT. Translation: CASSSLDRGRTEAFF.

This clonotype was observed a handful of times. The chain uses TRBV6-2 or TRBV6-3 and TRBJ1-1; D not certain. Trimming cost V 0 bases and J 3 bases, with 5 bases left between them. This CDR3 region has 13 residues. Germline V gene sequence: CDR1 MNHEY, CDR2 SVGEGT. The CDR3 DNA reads TGTGCCAGCAGTTACTCGGTGTACACTGAAGCTTTCTTT. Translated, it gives CASSYSVYTEAFF.

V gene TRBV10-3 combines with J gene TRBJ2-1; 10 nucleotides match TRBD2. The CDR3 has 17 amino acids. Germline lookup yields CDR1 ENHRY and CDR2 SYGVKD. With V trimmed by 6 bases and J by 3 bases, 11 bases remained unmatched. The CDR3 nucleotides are TGTGCCATCAGGACTCGGCAGACTAGCGGGCTCTACAATGAGCAGTTCTTC. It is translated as CAIRTRQTSGLYNEQFF.

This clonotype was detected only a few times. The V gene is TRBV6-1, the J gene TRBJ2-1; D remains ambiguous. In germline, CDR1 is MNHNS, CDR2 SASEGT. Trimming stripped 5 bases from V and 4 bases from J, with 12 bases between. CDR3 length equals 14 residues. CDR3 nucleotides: TGTGCCAGCAGTTCCTCTGTCCCGTACAATGAGCAGTTCTTC. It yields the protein CASSSSVPYNEQFF.

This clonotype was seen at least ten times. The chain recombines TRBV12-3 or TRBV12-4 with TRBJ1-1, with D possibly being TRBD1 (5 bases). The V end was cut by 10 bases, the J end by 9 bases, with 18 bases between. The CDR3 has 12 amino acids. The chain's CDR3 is CATLAGGGKAFF. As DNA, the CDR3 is TGTGCCACCCTAGCCGGGGGAGGGAAAGCTTTCTTT.